The present entry profiles one T cell receptor beta chain with its context. The antigen remains unidentified. A much larger clone sits a single nucleotide away, making a read error possible. TCRdb itself ran the reads through MiXCR, one entry per CDR3 protein. The table has about 830,000 distinct CDR3 sequences, approximately 30% seen once. The data originate from a study of T cell repertoires in cytomegalovirus infection. Study context: CMV infection and matching HLA type were both indicated by public TCR beta signatures.

CDR1 MNHGY and CDR2 SAAAGT come from the germline V gene. The CDR3 consists of 18 residues. This TCR derives from a human donor in good health (CMV status not recorded). Some clones in this sample may be carry-over from other donors' samples. V is TRBV6-8 and J is TRBJ2-2, with TRBD2 identical over 7 bases. The sequencing used cultured CD8+ T cells from PBMCs, collected from culture after CMV antigen stimulation. CDR3 region: CASSFTRPTSANTWELFF. The CDR3 nucleotides read TGTGCCAGCAGTTTTACTCGCCCTACTAGCGCGAACACCTGGGAGCTGTTTTTT.